This entry is about one TCR beta chain. Relative to the germline gene, one junction end is altered; a read error may explain this. This entry belongs to a study of T cells in Graves' hyperthyroidism and ophthalmopathy. Authors of the study amplified TCR beta CDR3 regions from RNA transcripts. Initially, a first-round RT-PCR of the TCR CDR3 employed the HTBI primer set. MiXCR, run by TCRdb on the multiplex PCR reads, gives a single entry per CDR3 protein. This table has roughly 740,000 distinct CDR3 sequences, less than 20% appearing once. This sequence was found in a man younger than 35 with Graves' hyperthyroidism. The specimen sequenced was blood.

CDR3 amino acids: CASGLGGAGEAFF. DNA of the CDR3: TGTGCCAGCGGCTTAGGGGGGGCGGGTGAAGCTTTCTTT. V and J are TRBV11-2 and TRBJ1-1, with D possibly being TRBD1 (6 bases). Germline V CDR1 and CDR2: SGHAT, FQNNGV. This CDR3 has 13 amino acids.